A selection of T cell receptor beta chains follows, all from one sample in a study of cytotoxic CD8 clonotypes in ibrutinib-treated CLL. Profiled with immunoSEQ multiplex PCR; TCRdb holds only in-frame clones, not every one. Of 100,000 or so clones in the sample, 55% to 75% were seen once. The material was PBMCs, obtained after 24 months of ibrutinib treatment. These receptors were taken from a human donor with chronic lymphocytic leukemia. CDR3s include the opening cysteine and the closing phenylalanine or tryptophan. The D gene is left open where the match is weak. Expanded clones get a size class; other rows say once, few or many, or leave the size out.

d_call j_call v_call clone_size cdr3_aa cdr3_nt
TRBD1 TRBJ2-3 TRBV6-5 - CASSYGQVGPTDTQYF TGTGCCAGCAGTTACGGACAGGTCGGTCCCACAGATACGCAGTATTTT
- TRBJ2-3 TRBV30 - CAWSVHRDTQYF TGTGCCTGGAGTGTACATCGAGATACGCAGTATTTT
- TRBJ1-2 TRBV6-1 - CASSDPGNYGYTF TGTGCCAGCAGTGACCCGGGGAACTATGGCTACACCTTC
- TRBJ2-1 TRBV6-6 few CASSRRGEQFF TGTGCCAGCAGTCGCCGTGGTGAGCAGTTCTTC
- TRBJ1-1 TRBV21-1 - CASSKKGRAYEAFF TGTGCCAGCAGCAAAAAGGGCAGGGCTTATGAAGCTTTCTTT
TRBD1 TRBJ1-1 TRBV7-9 - CASEPGTGFTEAFF TGTGCCAGCGAACCCGGGACAGGGTTCACTGAAGCTTTCTTT
- TRBJ1-1 TRBV25-1 - CASSVATEAFF TGTGCCAGCAGTGTAGCCACTGAAGCTTTCTTT
TRBD2 TRBJ2-5 TRBV29-1 - CSVVSGGPRETQYF TGCAGCGTGGTTAGCGGGGGGCCGAGGGAGACCCAGTACTTC
- TRBJ2-3 TRBV6-5 few CASSYGSTDTQYF TGTGCCAGCAGTTACGGGAGCACAGATACGCAGTATTTT
- TRBJ1-2 TRBV6-1 - CASSISGVGYTF TGTGCCAGCAGTATTTCAGGGGTCGGCTACACCTTC
- TRBJ1-6 TRBV25-1 few CASNRPGDNSPLHF TGTGCCAGCAATAGACCGGGAGATAATTCACCCCTCCACTTT
TRBD1 TRBJ2-1 TRBV29-1 - CSVDKGTGSYNEQFF TGCAGCGTGGATAAGGGGACAGGAAGCTACAATGAGCAGTTCTTC
TRBD2 TRBJ2-3 TRBV5-4 - CASSLGRTSGGSTDTQYF TGTGCCAGCAGCTTGGGTAGGACTAGCGGGGGTAGCACAGATACGCAGTATTTT
TRBD1 TRBJ2-2 TRBV7-3 - CASSLDRGRELFF TGTGCCAGCAGCTTAGACAGGGGGAGGGAGCTGTTTTTT
TRBD1 TRBJ1-5 TRBV28 few CASRMGQGRSNQPQHF TGTGCCAGCAGAATGGGACAGGGCCGGAGCAATCAGCCCCAGCATTTT
- TRBJ1-6 TRBV2 - CASSVLGASSPLHF TGTGCCAGCAGTGTTCTGGGGGCGAGCTCACCCCTCCACTTT
- TRBJ2-3 TRBV19 - CASSIVDTQYF TGTGCCAGTAGTATAGTAGATACGCAGTATTTT
- TRBJ2-6 TRBV5-1 - CASSQGVSGANVLTF TGCGCCAGCAGCCAAGGCGTCTCTGGGGCCAACGTCCTGACTTTC
TRBD1 TRBJ1-5 TRBV11-3 - CASSPGGNQPQHF TGTGCCAGCAGCCCAGGGGGAAATCAGCCCCAGCATTTT
- TRBJ2-7 TRBV21-1 - CASSTRDSYEQYF TGTGCCAGCAGCACCCGGGACAGTTACGAGCAGTACTTC
- TRBJ2-1 TRBV25-1 - CASRDSLHARNEQFF TGTGCCAGCAGAGACAGCCTGCACGCTAGAAATGAGCAGTTCTTC
- TRBJ1-1 TRBV29-1 - CSVFVGREAFF TGCAGCGTCTTCGTAGGCAGGGAAGCTTTCTTT
- TRBJ2-3 TRBV18 - CASSPSLTGRTDTQYF TGTGCCAGCTCACCCTCCCTCACAGGGAGAACAGATACGCAGTATTTT
- TRBJ1-1 TRBV27 - CASSLLGTANTEAFF TGTGCCAGCAGTCTCCTCGGGACGGCGAACACTGAAGCTTTCTTT
- TRBJ1-1 TRBV18 - CASSLAGVIF TGTGCCAGCTCCCTCGCAGGCGTAATTTTC
TRBD2 TRBJ2-1 TRBV18 - CASSPPGLAFNEQFF TGTGCCAGCTCGCCTCCGGGACTAGCCTTCAATGAGCAGTTCTTC
TRBD1 TRBJ2-3 TRBV10-3 - CAISPLDRGQSDTQYF TGTGCCATCAGCCCATTAGACAGGGGGCAGTCAGATACGCAGTATTTT
- TRBJ1-5 TRBV29-1 - CSVERGGAGQPQHF TGCAGCGTTGAACGGGGGGGGGCCGGTCAGCCCCAGCATTTT
- TRBJ2-2 TRBV7-3 many CASSSSPDSYTGELFF TGTGCCAGCAGCTCCTCCCCGGACAGCTACACCGGGGAGCTGTTTTTT
- TRBJ1-1 TRBV5-4 few CASRGGSRTEAFF TGTGCCAGCAGGGGAGGGTCTCGGACTGAAGCTTTCTTT
- TRBJ2-3 TRBV6-6 - CASIPSGSDTQYF TGTGCCAGCATCCCCAGCGGGTCAGATACGCAGTATTTT